These 14 T cell receptor beta chains originate from one sample sequenced in a study of cytomegalovirus exposure and HLA in healthy donors (dated by TCRdb to the late 2010s). The library was generated by the immunoSEQ multiplex PCR assay. A mixture of 60 forward primers for TCR Vbeta segments and 13 reverse primers for TCR Jbeta segments was used in the multiplex PCR. TCRdb retrieved this table from immuneACCESS and kept in-frame rearrangements only. Not all clones are present; in checked studies, unresolved V genes account for under half, and no reason is known for the remainder. The sample data list 120,000 to 150,000 clones, and more than 60% of these were observed just once. Clones ranked in the top ten supply roughly 2.8% of the sample. Sequenced material: PBMCs. All receptors derive from a male donor in good health and CMV-seronegative.

The chain links TRBV13 to TRBJ1-1; 7 bases line up with TRBD1. Germline CDR1 and CDR2: PRHDT and FYEKMQ (reference sequence). There are 13 residues in the CDR3. The junction had 3 bases not matched to a gene; V was cut back by 4 bases and J by 4 bases. DNA for the CDR3: TGTGCCAGCAGCTCGACAGGGATCACTGAAGCTTTCTTT. Its protein is CASSSTGITEAFF.

The chain combines TRBV6-5 with TRBJ1-2; D call uncertain. Germline lookup yields CDR1 MNHEY and CDR2 SVGAGI. V gave up 0 bases and J gave up 3 bases, with 8 bases separating them. This CDR3 has 14 residues. CDR3 bases: TGTGCCAGCAGTTACTCCGAGGGCTACTATGGCTACACCTTC. Translating gives CASSYSEGYYGYTF.

The chain uses TRBV6-4 and TRBJ1-5; tentatively, D is TRBD1 (5 bases). This CDR3 is built from 15 residues. Germline V lookup: CDR1 MRHNA, CDR2 SNTAGT. V gave up 0 bases and J gave up 3 bases, with 9 bases separating them. CDR3 protein: CASSDSGGSNQPQHF. The CDR3 nucleotides are TGTGCCAGCAGTGACTCGGGGGGGTCCAATCAGCCCCAGCATTTT.

This clone has a handful of counts. The rearrangement uses TRBV27 and TRBJ2-1; 8 bases align to TRBD2. CDR1 is MNHEY, CDR2 SMNVEV, per germline (reference sequence). This CDR3 contains 20 residues. V dropped 4 bases and J dropped 3; count of bases not matched to a gene: 20. Written as DNA, the CDR3 is TGTGCCAGCAGTTCCTCCCCTAGCGGGCCACTTCACTCCTTCTACAATGAGCAGTTCTTC. Translation gives CASSSSPSGPLHSFYNEQFF.

This clone was detected once. This chain joins TRBV19 and TRBJ2-2; 9 nucleotides match TRBD2. The CDR3 covers 18 residues. V trimming: 4 bases; J trimming: 0 bases; junction bases outside the gene matches: 9. Germline V gene lookup returns CDR1 LNHDA and CDR2 SQIVND (reference sequence). For the CDR3, the DNA is TGTGCCAGTAGTAGAACCGCGGGACTAGCTGCGAACACCGGGGAGCTGTTTTTT. Its translation is CASSRTAGLAANTGELFF.

The chain combines TRBV7-3 with TRBJ1-1; no firm D call. V was cut by 5 bases and J by 2 bases, with 9 bases left in between. Germline V gene lookup returns CDR1 SGHTA and CDR2 FQGTGA. This CDR3 is built from 13 residues. The CDR3 DNA sequence: TGTGCCAGCAGCGTCCAGGAAAACACTGAAGCTTTCTTT. Translating gives CASSVQENTEAFF.

The chain employs TRBV6-1 and TRBJ2-2; 15 bases agree with TRBD2. Per germline, CDR1 MNHNS and CDR2 SASEGT. The ends lost 4 bases at V and 6 bases at J; junction bases unmatched: 15. CDR3 length: 20 residues. The chain's CDR3 is CASSVSTKGLAGGSAGELFF. Written as DNA, the CDR3 is TGTGCCAGCAGTGTATCAACCAAGGGACTAGCGGGAGGTTCGGCCGGGGAGCTGTTTTTT.

The sample holds one count of this clone. The gene calls are TRBV18 and TRBJ1-2; 7 bases are a match to TRBD1. From germline, CDR1 is KGHSH and CDR2 LQKENI. The V and J ends lost 0 bases and 2 bases, in that order; junction bases with no gene match: 6. The CDR3 is 16 residues long. The CDR3 is CASSPPGGQTNYGYTF. CDR3 DNA: TGTGCCAGCTCACCACCGGGGGGACAGACCAACTATGGCTACACCTTC.

This clone was recorded a few times. The V call is TRBV6-5, the J call TRBJ1-2; tentative D call: TRBD1 (6 bases). Per germline, CDR1 MNHEY and CDR2 SVGAGI. This CDR3 contains 15 residues. V was clipped by 2 bases and J by 8 bases, with 18 bases between them. The CDR3 region has the DNA TGTGCCAGCAGTTACCGCGGAAGGGGGTCGGGGGGCTACACCTTC. Translation gives CASSYRGRGSGGYTF.

The rearrangement joins TRBV7-2 to TRBJ1-4; 9 bases match TRBD1. The junction had 6 bases not matched to a gene; V was cut back by 2 bases and J by 5 bases. Germline CDR1 is SGHTA and CDR2 is FQGNSA. CDR3 length: 16 residues. CDR3 DNA: TGTGCCAGCAGCTTACGGGTCGGGACAGGGAATGAAAAACTGTTTTTT. Protein: CASSLRVGTGNEKLFF.

The V and J genes are TRBV5-1 and TRBJ1-4; possible D gene TRBD1, 5 bases. Trimming took 0 bases from V and 8 from J, leaving 14 bases between them. Germline assignment: CDR1 SGHRS and CDR2 YFSETQ. This CDR3 contains 15 residues. For the CDR3, the DNA is TGCGCCAGCAGCTTGGAGGGAGGGGTTGGGGAAAAACTGTTTTTT. Its translation is CASSLEGGVGEKLFF.

This clone showed up just once. The chain employs TRBV6-1 and TRBJ1-3; the D is unclear. The CDR3 runs to 13 residues. V was pared by 2 bases and J by 2 bases, with 4 bases between. The germline V gene encodes CDR1 MNHNS and CDR2 SASEGT. The DNA of the CDR3 is TGTGCCAGCAGTGAAATCGCTGGAAACACCATATATTTT. Its translation is CASSEIAGNTIYF.

V usage is TRBV30 and J usage is TRBJ1-2, with 7 bases identical to TRBD1. The junction had 12 bases not matched to a gene; V was cut back by 3 bases and J by 5 bases. The CDR3 loop spans 15 amino acids. The germline V gene has CDR1 GTSNPN and CDR2 SVGIG (reference sequence). CDR3 residues: CAWRQHRDSLYGYTF. Here the CDR3 DNA reads TGTGCCTGGAGACAACACCGGGACAGCTTATATGGCTACACCTTC.

The chain employs TRBV30 and TRBJ1-5; D possibly corresponds to TRBD1 (5 bases). CDR3 length: 16 amino acids. V was trimmed by 0 bases and J by 5 bases, leaving 17 bases between them. CDR1 GTSNPN and CDR2 SVGIG come from the germline V gene (reference sequence). CDR3 sequence: CAWSVPRALGDQPQHF. CDR3 nucleotide sequence: TGTGCCTGGAGTGTACCACGGGCTTTAGGGGATCAGCCCCAGCATTTT.